The 13 T cell receptor beta chains below were found in one sample sequenced in a study of shared clonotypes between healthy human individuals. The protocol was immunoSEQ multiplex PCR, while the TCRdb copy is restricted to in-frame clones and leaves out a portion. Of over a million clones in the sample, about 75% were seen once. The sequenced material came from memory CD4+ T cells sorted from blood. The subset is: CD45RA-negative fraction. All receptors come from a man aged 18 to 29 in good health.

This chain joins TRBV29-1 and TRBJ2-7; 7 bases agree with TRBD1. From germline, CDR1 is SQVTM and CDR2 ANQGSEA. V shed 4 bases, J shed 3 bases, and the junction held 3 bases outside the gene matches. This CDR3 spans 12 amino acids. The CDR3 protein is CSVGAGGYEQYF. The CDR3 nucleotides are TGCAGCGTTGGCGCAGGGGGCTACGAGCAGTACTTC.

This rearrangement joins TRBV5-4 to TRBJ2-5; D is uncertain. The CDR3 is 13 amino acids. The ends were cut back, 4 bases at V and 0 bases at J, with 7 bases in the middle. Germline loops: CDR1 SGHNT, CDR2 YYREEE (reference sequence). CDR3 region: CASSPMYQETQYF. In DNA form, the CDR3 reads TGTGCCAGCAGCCCTATGTACCAAGAGACCCAGTACTTC.

CDR3 nucleotides: TGTGCCAGCAGCTTGCGGGGCGCATCCTCCTCCCAGACCCAGTACTTC. It encodes CASSLRGASSSQTQYF. This chain connects TRBV5-6 to TRBJ2-5; D is possibly TRBD1 or TRBD2 (5 bases each). Trimming left V 1 base short and J 6 bases short, with 19 bases between. This CDR3 contains 16 residues. Germline lookup yields CDR1 SGHDT and CDR2 YYEEEE.

With regard to this clone: The same CDR3 arises from other DNA sequences in this sample as well. The chain recombines TRBV6-5 with TRBJ1-2; D might be TRBD1 (5 bases). The germline V gene has CDR1 MNHEY and CDR2 SVGAGI. The CDR3 runs to 12 residues. Deletions cut 0 bases from V and 8 bases from J, with 7 bases between. The CDR3 coding sequence is TGTGCCAGCAGTTACTCGTGGGGCGGCTACACCTTC. The encoded protein is CASSYSWGGYTF.

The chain is built from TRBV19 and TRBJ2-2; no definite D call. This CDR3 region has 15 residues. In germline, CDR1 is LNHDA, CDR2 SQIVND (reference sequence). Between the trimmed V and J ends, which lost 0 bases and 3 bases, there was a span of 8 bases. The CDR3 here is CASSIEGVDTGELFF. The DNA for the CDR3 is TGTGCCAGTAGTATAGAGGGTGTCGACACCGGGGAGCTGTTTTTT.

The chain couples TRBV4-3 to TRBJ2-7; 9 nucleotides agree with TRBD2. Per germline, CDR1 LGHNA and CDR2 YSLEER. The trim removed 0 bases at V and 4 bases at J, leaving 7 bases unmatched. The CDR3 is 16 residues long. DNA for the CDR3: TGCGCCAGCAGCCAAGAGAGCGGGACTAGCAGATACGAGCAGTACTTC. Its translation: CASSQESGTSRYEQYF.

The chain uses TRBV5-5 and TRBJ2-5; possibly TRBD1 for D (6 bases). Germline values: CDR1 SGHKS, CDR2 YYEKEE (reference sequence). The CDR3 loop spans 16 amino acids. Trimming pared 3 bases from V and 3 bases from J, leaving 18 bases between. The CDR3 loop reads CASSSQITGKKETQYF. CDR3 nucleotide sequence: TGTGCCAGCAGCTCCCAGATCACAGGGAAAAAAGAGACCCAGTACTTC.

The chain employs TRBV5-4 and TRBJ2-3; TRBD2 agrees at 13 bases. This CDR3 has 17 residues. V lost 3 bases and J lost 5; bases outside the gene matches: 9. Germline V gives CDR1 SGHNT, CDR2 YYREEE (reference sequence). The CDR3 coding sequence is TGTGCCAGCAGCTCCCTGGGACTAGCGGGATTGGGAGATACGCAGTATTTT. Its protein product is CASSSLGLAGLGDTQYF.

Note on this clone: Other DNA sequences in the same sample also yield this CDR3. The J gene is TRBJ1-6, the V gene TRBV7-2, with a weak D call TRBD1 (6 bases). The germline V gene encodes CDR1 SGHTA and CDR2 FQGNSA. Deletions cut 0 bases from V and 7 bases from J, with 10 bases between. CDR3 length equals 15 residues. The CDR3 DNA sequence: TGTGCCAGCAGCTTAGCGCAGGGGTCGAATTCACCCCTCCACTTT. As protein: CASSLAQGSNSPLHF.

The V call is TRBV27, the J call TRBJ1-6, with a possible D match to TRBD1 (5 bases). V was trimmed by 5 bases and J by 7 bases, leaving 9 bases between them. Germline assignment: CDR1 MNHEY and CDR2 SMNVEV (reference sequence). The CDR3 is 13 amino acids. The CDR3 DNA reads TGTGCCAGCAGTACCGACAGAAATTCACCCCTCCACTTT. Its protein product is CASSTDRNSPLHF.

This clone was recorded once. A much larger clone differs from this one at a single base, so this may be a read error. The J gene is TRBJ2-4, the V gene TRBV28, with unresolved D. V shed 3 bases and J shed 2 bases, with 5 bases lying between them. Germline V gene sequence: CDR1 MDHEN, CDR2 SYDVKM. The CDR3 length is 13 residues. For the CDR3, the DNA is TGTGCCAGCAGTTTGCTGACCAAAAACATTCAGTACTTC. This codes for CASSLLTKNIQYF.

The rearrangement links TRBV30 to TRBJ1-5; 7 bases match TRBD1. The CDR3 is 15 residues long. Germline CDR1 and CDR2: GTSNPN and SVGIG (reference sequence). With 4 bases clipped from V and 2 bases from J, the junction kept 8 bases outside the gene matches. This chain's CDR3 is CAWTPTGWGNQPQHF. Here the CDR3 DNA reads TGTGCCTGGACCCCGACAGGGTGGGGCAATCAGCCCCAGCATTTT.

The CDR3 nucleotides read TGCGCCAGCAGCACAACAGGGGCAAATGAAAAACTGTTTTTT. Translating gives CASSTTGANEKLFF. The genes are TRBV4-3 and TRBJ1-4; 7 bases agree with TRBD1. CDR3 size: 14 residues. Looked up from germline, CDR1 is LGHNA and CDR2 is YSLEER. V lost 5 bases, J lost 5 bases, and 5 bases stayed unmatched.